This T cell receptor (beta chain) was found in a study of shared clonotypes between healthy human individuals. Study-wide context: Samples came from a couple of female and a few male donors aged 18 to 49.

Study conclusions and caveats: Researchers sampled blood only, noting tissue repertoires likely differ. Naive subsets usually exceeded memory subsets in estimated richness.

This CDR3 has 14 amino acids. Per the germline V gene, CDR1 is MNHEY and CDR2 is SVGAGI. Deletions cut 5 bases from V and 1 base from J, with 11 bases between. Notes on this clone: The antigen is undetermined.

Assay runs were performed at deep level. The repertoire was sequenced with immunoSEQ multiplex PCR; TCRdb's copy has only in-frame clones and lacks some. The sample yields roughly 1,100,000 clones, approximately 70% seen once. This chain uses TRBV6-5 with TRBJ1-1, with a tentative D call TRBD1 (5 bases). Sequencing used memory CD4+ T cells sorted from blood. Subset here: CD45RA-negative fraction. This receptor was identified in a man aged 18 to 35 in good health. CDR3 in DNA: TGTGCCAGCAGTGGTCAGGGTAAGAACACTGAAGCTTTCTTT. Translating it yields CASSGQGKNTEAFF.